Included here is one T cell receptor (beta chain) sequence, with context. Its antigen is undetermined. The V segment lost 5 bases and the J segment 2 bases; nucleotides outside the gene matches: 6. The CDR3 spans 15 residues. Germline lookup yields CDR1 SGHVS and CDR2 FQNEAQ. A second PCR, run for roughly 7 to 12 cycles, used a sample-barcoded 5' primer plus a J-beta primer mix. TCRdb recomputed calls from the 5' RACE reads with MiXCR, one row per CDR3 protein. The sample has about 1.6 million distinct CDR3 sequences, approximately 32% seen once; the top ten hold roughly 10%. This entry is derived from a study of blood T cells in healthy people across ages. Points from the study as a whole: In long-lived donors, naive CD4+ cell counts and diversity exceeded those of aged donors.

The gene calls are TRBV7-8 and TRBJ2-1, with 7 bases matching TRBD1. Material for sequencing was blood. The origin of this receptor is a woman in her 30s in good health. The CDR3 bases are TGTGCCAGCAGCAACGACAGGGTAACCTACAATGAGCAGTTCTTC. It codes for CASSNDRVTYNEQFF.